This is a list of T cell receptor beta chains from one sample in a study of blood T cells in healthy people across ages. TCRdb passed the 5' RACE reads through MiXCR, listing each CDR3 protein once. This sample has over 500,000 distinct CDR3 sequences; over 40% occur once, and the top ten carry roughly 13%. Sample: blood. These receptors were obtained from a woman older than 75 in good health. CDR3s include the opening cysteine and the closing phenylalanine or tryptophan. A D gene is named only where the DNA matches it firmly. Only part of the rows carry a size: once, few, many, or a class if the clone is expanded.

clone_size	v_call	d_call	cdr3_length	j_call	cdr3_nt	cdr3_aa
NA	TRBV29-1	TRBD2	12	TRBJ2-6	TGCAGCGTTGAGCGGGAGCCCAACGTCCTGACTTTC	CSVEREPNVLTF
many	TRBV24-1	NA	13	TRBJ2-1	TGTGCCACCAGTTCGTGGCCCTACAATGAGCAGTTCTTC	CATSSWPYNEQFF
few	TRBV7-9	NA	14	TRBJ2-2	TGTGCCAGCAGCTTAAGGGCGGCCACCGGGGAGCTGTTTTTT	CASSLRAATGELFF
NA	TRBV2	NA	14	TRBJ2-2	TGTGCCAGCAGAGGCGCGTTAGGCACCGGGGAGCTGTTTTTT	CASRGALGTGELFF
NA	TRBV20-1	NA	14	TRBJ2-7	TGCAGTGCTAGAGAAGGCAGGCCGGCCTACGAGCAGTACTTC	CSAREGRPAYEQYF
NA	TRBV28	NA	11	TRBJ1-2	TGTGCCAGCAGTCCAAACCATGGCTACACCTTC	CASSPNHGYTF
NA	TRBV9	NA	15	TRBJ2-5	TGTGCCAGCAGCGTTGGGCCCCGCAGCCAAGAGACCCAGTACTTC	CASSVGPRSQETQYF
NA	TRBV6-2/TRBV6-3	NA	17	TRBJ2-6	TGTGCCAGCAGTTACCCAGGACAGTTCTCTGGGGCCAACGTCCTGACTTTC	CASSYPGQFSGANVLTF
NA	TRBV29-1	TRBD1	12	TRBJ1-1	TGCAGCGTGACAGGGAGGGGCACTGAAGCTTTCTTT	CSVTGRGTEAFF
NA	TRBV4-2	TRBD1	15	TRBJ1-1	TGTGCCAGCAGCCAGCGACAGGGGGAGTCGACTGAAGCTTTCTTT	CASSQRQGESTEAFF
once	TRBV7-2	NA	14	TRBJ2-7	TGTGCCAGCAGCCTATCGGGGGACCGCTACGAGCAGTACTTC	CASSLSGDRYEQYF
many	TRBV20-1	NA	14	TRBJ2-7	TGCAGTGCTAGAGATGAGGGACACCTTTACGAGCAGTACTTC	CSARDEGHLYEQYF
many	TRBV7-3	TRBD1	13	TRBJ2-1	TGTGCCAGCAGCCAGGACAGGGACAATGAGCAGTTCTTC	CASSQDRDNEQFF
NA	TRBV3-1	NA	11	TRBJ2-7	TGTACCAGCAGCCAAGTCAATGAGCAGTACTTC	CTSSQVNEQYF
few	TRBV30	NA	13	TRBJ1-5	TGTGCCTGGAGTGGTAAGGTCAATCAGCCCCAGCATTTT	CAWSGKVNQPQHF
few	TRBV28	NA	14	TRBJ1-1	TGTGCCAGCAGGCTACAGGGCTCGAACACTGAAGCTTTCTTT	CASRLQGSNTEAFF
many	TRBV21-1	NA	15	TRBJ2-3	TGTGCCAGCAGCAAGGGACTAGCGGGGACAGATACGCAGTATTTT	CASSKGLAGTDTQYF
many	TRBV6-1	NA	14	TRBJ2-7	TGTGCCAGCAGTGATAGGACAGTCCTCTTGGAGCAGTACTTC	CASSDRTVLLEQYF
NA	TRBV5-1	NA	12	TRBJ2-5	TGCGCCAGCAGCTTGAGCAAAGAGACCCAGTACTTC	CASSLSKETQYF
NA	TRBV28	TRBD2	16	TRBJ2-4	TGTGCCAGCAGTCCGAGACTAGCGGGGGGGCGGGATGAGCAGTACTTC	CASSPRLAGGRDEQYF
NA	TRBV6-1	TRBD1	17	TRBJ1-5	TGTGCCAGCAGTGAAGGACAGGGGGCAGGCTGGTTACAGCCCCAGCATTTT	CASSEGQGAGWLQPQHF
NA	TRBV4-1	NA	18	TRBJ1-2	TGCGCCAGCAGCCAAGATTTCACAGGAGTTTTAATTAACTATGGCTACACCTTC	CASSQDFTGVLINYGYTF
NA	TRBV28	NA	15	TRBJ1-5	TGTGCCAGCAGTTACCTACAGGGAAACAATCAGCCCCAGCATTTT	CASSYLQGNNQPQHF
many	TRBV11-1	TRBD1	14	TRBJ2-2	TGTGCCAGCAGCCGACAGGGGAACACCGGGGAGCTGTTTTTT	CASSRQGNTGELFF
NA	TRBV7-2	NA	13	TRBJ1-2	TGTGCCAGCAGCTTAAGGAAAATCTATGGCTACACCTTC	CASSLRKIYGYTF
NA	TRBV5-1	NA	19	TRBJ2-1	TGCGCCAGCAGCTTGGGAGCAGGGGCGAATGTCGGCTCCTACAATGAGCAGTTCTTC	CASSLGAGANVGSYNEQFF
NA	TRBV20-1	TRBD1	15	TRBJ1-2	TGCAGTGCTAGGAGACAGGGGGGTAGGACCTATGGCTACACCTTC	CSARRQGGRTYGYTF
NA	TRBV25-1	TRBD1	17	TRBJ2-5	TGTGCCAGCAGTGAATTAGGAGGACGGGACAGTCGAGAGACCCAGTACTTC	CASSELGGRDSRETQYF
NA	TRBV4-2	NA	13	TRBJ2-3	TGTGCCAGCAGCCAGGGTAGCAAAGATACGCAGTATTTT	CASSQGSKDTQYF
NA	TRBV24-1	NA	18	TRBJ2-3	TGTGCCACCAGTGATTCCCTCCTGGGGGGAACTAGCACAGATACGCAGTATTTT	CATSDSLLGGTSTDTQYF
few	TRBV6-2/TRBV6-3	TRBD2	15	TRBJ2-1	TGTGCCAGCAGCCCCGGGGGGGCGGGTTACAATGAGCAGTTCTTC	CASSPGGAGYNEQFF
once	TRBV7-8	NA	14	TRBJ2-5	TGTGCCAGCAGCTTAGTTCGGGGGGCCTATGAGCAGTACTTC	CASSLVRGAYEQYF
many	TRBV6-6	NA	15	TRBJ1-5	TGTGCCAGCAGTTACTCCGACGGGAGCAATCAGCCCCAGCATTTT	CASSYSDGSNQPQHF